This TCR beta chain is drawn from a study of OX40 agonist ivuxolimab in advanced cancers. V was clipped by 0 bases and J by 0 bases; unmatched bases: 2. The CDR3 consists of 17 residues. Germline CDR1 reads SGHNT; CDR2 reads YYREEE (reference sequence). Repertoires were generated with immunoSEQ multiplex PCR, while TCRdb's copy carries only in-frame clones and drops some. The table includes 80,000 or so clones, about 90% detected once. The rearrangement joins TRBV5-4 to TRBJ2-6; 8 positions agree with TRBD2. The sample here was CD4+ or CD8+ T cells sorted from blood, taken in a trial of the OX40 agonist ivuxolimab. The sequence was collected from an adult with an advanced solid tumor such as melanoma, head and neck, liver or kidney cancer. CDR3 loop: CASSLAGGFSGANVLTF. The CDR3 DNA is TGTGCCAGCAGCTTGGCGGGAGGGTTCTCTGGGGCCAACGTCCTGACTTTC.